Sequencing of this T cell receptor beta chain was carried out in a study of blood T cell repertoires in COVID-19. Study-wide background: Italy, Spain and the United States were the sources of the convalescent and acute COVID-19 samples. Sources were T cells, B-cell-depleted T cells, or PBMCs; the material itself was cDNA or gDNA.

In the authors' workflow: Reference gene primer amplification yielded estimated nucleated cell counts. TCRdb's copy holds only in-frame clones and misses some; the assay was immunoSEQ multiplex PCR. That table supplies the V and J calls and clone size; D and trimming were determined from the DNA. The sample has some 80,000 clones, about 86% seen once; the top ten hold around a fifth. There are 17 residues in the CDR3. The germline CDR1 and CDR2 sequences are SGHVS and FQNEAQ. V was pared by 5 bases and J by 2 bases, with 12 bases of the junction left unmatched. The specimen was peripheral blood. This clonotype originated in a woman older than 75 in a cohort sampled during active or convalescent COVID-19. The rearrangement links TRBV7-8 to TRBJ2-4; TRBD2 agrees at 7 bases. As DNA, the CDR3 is TGTGCCAGCAGCCCCCAAGCTAGCGGAAGGACCAAAAACATTCAGTACTTC. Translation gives CASSPQASGRTKNIQYF. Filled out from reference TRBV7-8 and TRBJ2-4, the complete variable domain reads GAGVSQSPRYKVAKRGQDVALRCDPISGHVSLFWYQQALGQGPEFLTYFQNEAQLDKSGLPSDRFFAERPEGSVSTLKIQRTQQEDSAVYLCASSPQASGRTKNIQYFGAGTRLSVL.